One and the same sample provided the 21 T cell receptor beta chains below, sequenced in a study of PD-1 blockade in mismatch repair-deficient tumors. TCRdb keeps only in-frame clones here, not all; method: immunoSEQ multiplex PCR. The sample holds tens of thousands of clones, around 89% seen once. Specimen: peripheral blood, collected 52 weeks after starting pembrolizumab. All receptors come from an adult with mismatch repair-deficient cancer.

The gene calls are TRBV27 and TRBJ1-5; no reliable D call. CDR3 length: 17 residues. Per germline, CDR1 MNHEY and CDR2 SMNVEV (reference sequence). V was trimmed by 1 base and J by 5 bases, leaving 18 bases between them. The CDR3 loop is CASSLWGIVDSDQPQHF. CDR3 sequence (DNA): TGTGCCAGCAGTTTATGGGGTATTGTAGACTCAGATCAGCCCCAGCATTTT.

This clone appeared once. The V and J genes are TRBV19 and TRBJ1-3; D not certain. Germline CDR1 is LNHDA and CDR2 is SQIVND (reference sequence). The V and J ends lost 5 bases and 2 bases respectively, with 13 bases between them. This CDR3 contains 15 residues. Here the CDR3 reads CASSVSQFPGNTIYF. The DNA for the CDR3 is TGTGCCAGTAGTGTTTCGCAGTTCCCTGGAAACACCATATATTTT.

The chain links TRBV5-4 to TRBJ2-7; D could derive from TRBD1 or TRBD2 (5 bases each). With 5 bases removed from V and 9 bases from J, the gap between germline ends came to 24 bases. CDR1 and CDR2 from the germline V gene are SGHNT and YYREEE (reference sequence). The CDR3 length is 15 residues. The CDR3 DNA reads as TGTGCCAGCAGTTCACCTGAGGGACGGATTCAAAGGCAGTACTTC. It specifies CASSSPEGRIQRQYF. The whole variable domain, remainder taken from reference TRBV5-4 and TRBJ2-7, is ETGVTQSPTHLIKTRGQQVTLRCSSQSGHNTVSWYQQALGQGPQFIFQYYREEENGRGNFPPRFSGLQFPNYSSELNVNALELDDSALYLCASSSPEGRIQRQYFGPGTRLTVT.

V is TRBV7-6 and J is TRBJ2-7; possibly TRBD1 or TRBD2 for D (6 bases each). The CDR3 consists of 13 residues. CDR1 and CDR2 from the germline V gene are SGHVS and FNYEAQ. The V and J ends lost 5 bases and 5 bases respectively, with 13 bases between them. For the CDR3, the DNA is TGTGCCAGCAGCCCCAGTGGGGGGCACGAGCAGTACTTC. Amino acid sequence: CASSPSGGHEQYF.

The chain has TRBV5-6 and TRBJ2-1, with TRBD2 identical over 11 bases. The CDR3 is 15 residues long. The V and J ends lost 1 base and 9 bases, in that order; junction bases with no gene match: 6. The V gene's germline CDR1 is SGHDT and CDR2 YYEEEE. The CDR3 here is CASSLLLAGDSEQFF. In nucleotides, the CDR3 is TGTGCCAGCAGCTTGTTACTAGCGGGAGATAGTGAGCAGTTCTTC.

This sequence joins TRBV5-1 and TRBJ2-5; D remains ambiguous. The CDR3 has 14 residues. Per the germline V gene, CDR1 is SGHRS and CDR2 is YFSETQ. V dropped 1 base and J dropped 3 bases, with 10 bases sitting between them. CDR3 sequence: CASSLSNPEETQYF. The CDR3 nucleotides are TGCGCCAGCAGCTTGAGTAACCCAGAAGAGACCCAGTACTTC.

This clone was seen only once. V is TRBV4-3 and J is TRBJ2-7, with 7 bases lining up with TRBD2. CDR3 size: 15 residues. V was pared by 4 bases and J by 0 bases, with 6 bases of the junction left unmatched. Germline V lookup: CDR1 LGHNA, CDR2 YSLEER. The CDR3 sequence is CASSPRLAHSYEQYF. CDR3 bases: TGCGCCAGCAGCCCTCGACTAGCCCACTCCTACGAGCAGTACTTC.

This clone showed up just once. The rearrangement joins TRBV5-6 to TRBJ2-2; D is ambiguous. V was clipped by 0 bases and J by 6 bases, with 9 bases between them. The germline V gene encodes CDR1 SGHDT and CDR2 YYEEEE. The CDR3 runs to 14 residues. The CDR3 region is CASSLADSPGELFF. CDR3 nucleotides: TGTGCCAGCAGCTTGGCAGACTCCCCCGGGGAGCTGTTTTTT.

The chain uses TRBV7-6 and TRBJ2-3, with 9 bases that match TRBD2. Germline V CDR1 and CDR2: SGHVS, FNYEAQ. The CDR3 extends over 15 amino acids. The V and J ends lost 5 bases and 5 bases, in that order; junction bases with no gene match: 8. CDR3 in DNA: TGTGCCAGCAGCCCGACTAGCGGCTGGGGAGATACGCAGTATTTT. Residues: CASSPTSGWGDTQYF.

The chain links TRBV12-2 to TRBJ2-7; TRBD2, the table's D call, lacks a check against the DNA. TRBV12-2 is annotated as a pseudogene. The CDR3 extends over 15 amino acids. This CDR3 reads CASPKKGVGIYEQYF. The CDR3 DNA reads as TGTGCAAGTCCTAAAAAGGGAGTGGGAATCTACGAGCAGTACTTC.

This chain uses TRBV5-4 with TRBJ2-5; 10 nucleotides line up with TRBD2. V lost 4 bases and J lost 0; bases outside the gene matches: 3. The CDR3 totals 15 residues. Germline assignment: CDR1 SGHNT and CDR2 YYREEE (reference sequence). DNA of the CDR3: TGTGCCAGCAGCCCAGGACTAGCGGACCAAGAGACCCAGTACTTC. It is translated as CASSPGLADQETQYF. Combining the CDR3 with reference TRBV5-4 and TRBJ2-5 gives the whole variable domain ETGVTQSPTHLIKTRGQQVTLRCSSQSGHNTVSWYQQALGQGPQFIFQYYREEENGRGNFPPRFSGLQFPNYSSELNVNALELDDSALYLCASSPGLADQETQYFGPGTRLLVL.

This clone was counted once. The rearrangement uses TRBV27 and TRBJ2-2, with a possible D match to TRBD1 (6 bases). Trimming removed 3 bases at V and 4 bases at J, with 12 bases between. The CDR3 consists of 15 residues. Germline values: CDR1 MNHEY, CDR2 SMNVEV (reference sequence). CDR3 nucleotides: TGTGCCAGCAGTTTGTCCGGGACAAGCACCGGGGAGCTGTTTTTT. This sequence encodes CASSLSGTSTGELFF.

This clone showed up just a few times. This chain uses TRBV6-4 with TRBJ2-2; maybe TRBD1 (5 bases). There are 14 residues in the CDR3. V gave up 2 bases and J gave up 6 bases, with 10 bases separating them. Germline lookup yields CDR1 MRHNA and CDR2 SNTAGT. CDR3 DNA sequence: TGTGCCAGCAGTGACAGGGGAAGTCCCGGGGAGCTGTTTTTT. This translates into CASSDRGSPGELFF.

The chain joins TRBV19 to TRBJ1-5; a possible D gene is TRBD1 (5 bases). Trimming stripped 5 bases from V and 2 bases from J, with 13 bases between. This CDR3 spans 15 amino acids. Germline values: CDR1 LNHDA, CDR2 SQIVND (reference sequence). CDR3 sequence reads: CASSPAGGGNQPQHF. DNA for the CDR3: TGTGCCAGTAGTCCGGCGGGGGGTGGCAATCAGCCCCAGCATTTT.

V is TRBV5-1 and J is TRBJ2-7; D is uncertain. V was trimmed by 1 base and J by 3 bases, leaving 8 bases between them. Germline V lookup: CDR1 SGHRS, CDR2 YFSETQ. The CDR3 is 13 amino acids. The CDR3 DNA reads TGCGCCAGCAGCTTGTACACCCTCTACGAGCAGTACTTC. This sequence encodes CASSLYTLYEQYF.

The chain recombines TRBV4-1 with TRBJ2-5, with D maybe TRBD1 (6 bases). Germline lookup yields CDR1 MGHRA and CDR2 YSYEKL. Trimming cost V 4 bases and J 2 bases, with 14 bases left between them. This CDR3 has 15 amino acids. The CDR3 DNA reads TGCGCCAGCAGCCTAACAGGGCTGATTCAAGAGACCCAGTACTTC. As protein: CASSLTGLIQETQYF.

The chain is built from TRBV7-9 and TRBJ2-5; D not resolved. CDR3 length: 11 amino acids. The germline V gene encodes CDR1 SEHNR and CDR2 FQNEAQ (reference sequence). V lost 6 bases and J lost 4, with 6 bases in between. CDR3 sequence: CASRLGETQYF. CDR3 sequence (DNA): TGTGCCAGCAGGCTAGGAGAGACCCAGTACTTC.

The count of this clone is one. The chain is built from TRBV6-5 and TRBJ2-5; D uncertain. The V end lost 4 bases, the J end lost 5 bases, and 20 bases lay between the germline ends. The CDR3 sequence is 16 residues long. Germline CDR1 MNHEY, CDR2 SVGAGI. The CDR3 here is CASSSNRALLSETQYF. CDR3 DNA: TGTGCCAGCAGTTCAAACCGGGCCCTATTGTCGGAGACCCAGTACTTC.

This chain joins TRBV28 and TRBJ2-2; tentative D call: TRBD1 (5 bases). Trimming took off 11 bases at V and 4 bases at J, with 17 bases between the two ends. CDR1 is MDHEN and CDR2 is SYDVKM in the germline V gene. The CDR3 runs 14 residues. In DNA form, the CDR3 reads TGTGCCGGCAAGCGCAGGGCTCGCACCGGGGAGCTGTTTTTT. It encodes CAGKRRARTGELFF. Based on the CDR3 plus reference TRBV28 and TRBJ2-2, the full variable domain is DVKVTQSSRYLVKRTGEKVFLECVQDMDHENMFWYRQDPGLGLRLIYFSYDVKMKEKGDIPEGYSVSREKKERFSLILESASTNQTSMYLCAGKRRARTGELFFGEGSRLTVL.

The sample holds one count of this clone. The V gene is TRBV21-1, the J gene TRBJ2-1; TRBD2 is the table's D call, not checked against the DNA. TRBV21-1 is termed a pseudogene. The CDR3 is 17 residues long. CDR3 loop: CASSKLSSGGPYNEQFF. The CDR3 DNA is TGTGCCAGCAGCAAGCTCTCTAGCGGGGGGCCTTACAATGAGCAGTTCTTC.

The J gene is TRBJ2-3, the V gene TRBV11-2, with 7 bases aligning to TRBD1. The CDR3 is 15 residues long. J lost 4 bases, V lost 1 base, and 5 bases had no gene match. Germline V gene sequence: CDR1 SGHAT, CDR2 FQNNGV. CDR3 amino acids: CASSLGGTGADTQYF. Written as DNA, the CDR3 is TGTGCCAGCAGCTTAGGAGGAACAGGGGCAGATACGCAGTATTTT.